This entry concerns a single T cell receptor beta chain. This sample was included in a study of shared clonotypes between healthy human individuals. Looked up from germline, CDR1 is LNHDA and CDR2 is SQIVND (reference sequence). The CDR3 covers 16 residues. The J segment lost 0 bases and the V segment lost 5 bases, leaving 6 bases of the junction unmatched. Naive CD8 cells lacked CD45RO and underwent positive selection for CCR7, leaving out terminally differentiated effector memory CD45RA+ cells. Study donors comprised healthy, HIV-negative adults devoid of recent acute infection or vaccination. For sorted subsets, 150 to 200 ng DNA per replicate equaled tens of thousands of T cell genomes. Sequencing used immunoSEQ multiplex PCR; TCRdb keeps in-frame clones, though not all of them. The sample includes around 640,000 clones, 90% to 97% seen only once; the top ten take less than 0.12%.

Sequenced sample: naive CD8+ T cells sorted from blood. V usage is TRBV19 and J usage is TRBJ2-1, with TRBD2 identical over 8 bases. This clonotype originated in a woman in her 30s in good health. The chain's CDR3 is CASSPNLAGSYNEQFF. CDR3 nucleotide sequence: TGTGCCAGTAGTCCGAATCTAGCGGGCTCCTACAATGAGCAGTTCTTC.